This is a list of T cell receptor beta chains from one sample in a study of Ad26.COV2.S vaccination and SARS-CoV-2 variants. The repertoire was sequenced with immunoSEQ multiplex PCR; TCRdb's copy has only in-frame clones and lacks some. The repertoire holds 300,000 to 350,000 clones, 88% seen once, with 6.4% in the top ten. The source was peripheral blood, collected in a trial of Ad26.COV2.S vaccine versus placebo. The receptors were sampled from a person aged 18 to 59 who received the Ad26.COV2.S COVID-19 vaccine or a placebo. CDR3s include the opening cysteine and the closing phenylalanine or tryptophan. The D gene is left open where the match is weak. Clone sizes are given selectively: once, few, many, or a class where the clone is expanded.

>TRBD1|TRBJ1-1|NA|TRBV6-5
CASTGTGRTEAFF
TGTGCCAGCACCGGGACAGGGCGCACTGAAGCTTTCTTT
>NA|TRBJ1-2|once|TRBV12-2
CASRLWANYGYTF
TGTGCAAGTCGCTTGTGGGCTAACTATGGCTACACCTTC
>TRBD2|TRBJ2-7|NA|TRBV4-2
CASSQDPPTSGSSYEQYF
TGTGCCAGCAGCCAAGATCCCCCTACTAGCGGGTCATCCTACGAGCAGTACTTC
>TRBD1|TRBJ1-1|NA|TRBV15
CATSRGGQRMNTEAFF
TGTGCCACCAGCAGAGGGGGACAGAGAATGAACACTGAAGCTTTCTTT
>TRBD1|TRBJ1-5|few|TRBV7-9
CASSFGLGQEGRQPQHF
TGTGCCAGCTCCTTTGGACTGGGACAGGAGGGCAGGCAGCCCCAGCATTTT
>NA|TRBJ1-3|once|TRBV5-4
CASSLAGRGTGNTIYF
TGTGCCAGCAGCTTGGCGGGTCGGGGTACCGGAAACACCATATATTTT
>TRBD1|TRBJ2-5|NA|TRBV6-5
CASSYWTGLNETQYF
TGTGCCAGCAGTTACTGGACAGGGTTAAACGAGACCCAGTACTTC
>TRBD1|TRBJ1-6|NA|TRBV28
CASDDRGRANSPLHF
TGTGCCAGCGACGACAGGGGGAGGGCCAATTCACCCCTCCACTTT
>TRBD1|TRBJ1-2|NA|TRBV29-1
CSARDSGSYGYTF
TGCAGCGCTAGGGACAGCGGTAGCTATGGCTACACCTTC
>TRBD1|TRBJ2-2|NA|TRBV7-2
CASSFRQGAGTGELFF
TGTGCCAGCAGCTTTAGACAGGGGGCTGGCACCGGGGAGCTGTTTTTT